These T cell receptor beta chains were read from a single sample in a study of beta chain features in type 1 diabetes. Some clones are missing from TCRdb's copy, which holds only in-frame ones; the method was immunoSEQ multiplex PCR. Of about 650,000 clones in the sample, roughly 12% were seen once. Sequencing input: naive CD4+ T cells from blood. These receptor sequences come from a man younger than 45 with type 1 diabetes. Each CDR3 is given with its conserved first and last residue. D genes are given only for firm matches. Not all rows give a size; the values are once, few, many and, for expanded clones, a class.

TRBJ1-5,NA,few,TRBV4-3,TGCGCCAGCAGCCAAGATGGAAGGGGGGATCAGCCCCAGCATTTT,CASSQDGRGDQPQHF
TRBJ2-3,NA,NA,TRBV7-9,TGTGCCAGCAGCTTAGTTAGCACAGATACGCAGTATTTT,CASSLVSTDTQYF
TRBJ2-5,NA,NA,TRBV19,TGTGCCAGTAGTATAGGCGGGGCGGCGAGAGAGACCCAGTACTTC,CASSIGGAARETQYF
TRBJ1-6,NA,NA,TRBV7-2,TGTGCCAGCAGCCAACCGGGGGGTCATAATTCACCCCTCCACTTT,CASSQPGGHNSPLHF
TRBJ1-1,NA,few,TRBV11-3,TGTGCCAGCAGCTCCAGGACCTTGAACACTGAAGCTTTCTTT,CASSSRTLNTEAFF
TRBJ1-2,NA,few,TRBV25-1,TGTGCCAGCAGTGAAACCCCTCTCCAGGGTGGCTACACCTTC,CASSETPLQGGYTF
TRBJ1-5,NA,few,TRBV20-1,TGCAGGCGAGGGCCCCAGCATTTT,CRRGPQHF
TRBJ1-4,NA,few,TRBV5-1,TGCGCCAGCAGCTTTATAGGACTACCGAATGAAAAACTGTTTTTT,CASSFIGLPNEKLFF
TRBJ2-1,NA,NA,TRBV5-1,TGCGCCAGCAGCCCGGGGGCCCCCTACAATGAGCAGTTCTTC,CASSPGAPYNEQFF
TRBJ2-1,NA,many,TRBV14,TGTGCCAGCAGCCAATCTAGCTCCTACAATGAGCAGTTCTTC,CASSQSSSYNEQFF
TRBJ1-2,NA,few,TRBV7-9,TGTGCCAGCAGCTTAGTGGCGGGCTACACCTTC,CASSLVAGYTF
TRBJ2-6,NA,few,TRBV11-2,TGTGCCAGCAGCCGTAACTCTGGGGCCAACGTCCTGACTTTC,CASSRNSGANVLTF
TRBJ2-1,NA,NA,TRBV5-4,TGTGCCAGCAGCCCCGGACAGAGCTCCTACAATGAGCAGTTCTTC,CASSPGQSSYNEQFF
TRBJ1-5,NA,few,TRBV4-1,TGCGCCAGCAGCCAAGGGGTGGACAGCAGCAATCAGCCCCAGCATTTT,CASSQGVDSSNQPQHF
TRBJ1-1,NA,NA,TRBV9,TGTGCCAGCAGCCGGCGGACGAACACTGAAGCTTTCTTT,CASSRRTNTEAFF
TRBJ1-2,NA,few,TRBV7-9,TGTGCCAGCAGCCCCTCGGCAGAGGCATATGGCTACACCTTC,CASSPSAEAYGYTF
TRBJ2-7,NA,few,TRBV11-2,TGTGCCAGCAGCTTATACCACTCCTACGAGCAGTACTTC,CASSLYHSYEQYF
TRBJ2-7,NA,few,TRBV6-5,TGTGCCAGCAGTTTATCTGGGGGTGGACGCGAGCAGTACTTC,CASSLSGGGREQYF
TRBJ2-3,TRBD1,NA,TRBV6-1,TGTGCCAGCAGTGAAGCGGGACAGGAGGGAGATACGCAGTATTTT,CASSEAGQEGDTQYF
TRBJ1-2,NA,NA,TRBV7-9,TGTGCCAGCAGCCCCGACGCCGGCTCCCTCTTTGGCTACACCTTC,CASSPDAGSLFGYTF
TRBJ1-2,TRBD1,NA,TRBV7-8,TGTGCCAGCAGCCTCCGGGACAGGCACTATGGCTACACCTTC,CASSLRDRHYGYTF
TRBJ1-1,NA,NA,TRBV7-2,TGTGCCAGCAGCTTCGGACTCATGAACACTGAAGCTTTCTTT,CASSFGLMNTEAFF
TRBJ1-1,NA,few,TRBV2,TGTGCCAGCAGTCTAGCCGGGCAGGAGCCTGAAGCTTTCTTT,CASSLAGQEPEAFF
TRBJ2-5,TRBD1,NA,TRBV7-7,TGTGCCAGCAGCTTATTTGGGACAGAACCTCAAGAGACCCAGTACTTC,CASSLFGTEPQETQYF
TRBJ2-3,NA,NA,TRBV6-5,TGTGCCAGCAGTTACGGTGGCTCCAGGGATACGCAGTATTTT,CASSYGGSRDTQYF
TRBJ1-2,NA,few,TRBV11-2,TGTGCCAGCAGCTTAGACGTCTACCACTATGGCTACACCTTC,CASSLDVYHYGYTF
TRBJ1-5,NA,NA,TRBV7-9,TGTGCCAGCAGCTTTAGGGACAACGATCAGCCCCAGCATTTT,CASSFRDNDQPQHF
TRBJ2-5,TRBD1,NA,TRBV11-2,TGTGCCAGCAGCTCACAGGGGGTGGAGACCCAGTACTTC,CASSSQGVETQYF
TRBJ1-4,NA,NA,TRBV10-3,TGTGCCATCAGTGGTGGAGGGGCGACAGTGAATGAAAAACTGTTTTTT,CAISGGGATVNEKLFF
TRBJ2-1,TRBD1,few,TRBV18,TGTGCCAGCTCGACCGGGACAGGGGACTACAATGAGCAGTTCTTC,CASSTGTGDYNEQFF
TRBJ2-2,TRBD1,NA,TRBV7-9,TGTGCCAGCAGCTCGGGACAGCCCACCCGGGAGCTGTTTTTT,CASSSGQPTRELFF
TRBJ1-1,NA,NA,TRBV6-5,TGTGCCAGCAGTAAAGGACAGAGCACTGAAGCTTTCTTT,CASSKGQSTEAFF
TRBJ1-1,NA,NA,TRBV6-5,TGTGCCAGCAGTTACCTGGCAGGGTCACAGTACACTGAAGCTTTCTTT,CASSYLAGSQYTEAFF
TRBJ2-1,NA,NA,TRBV7-9,TGTGCCAGCAGCTCCGGGACCCCGGGTGCCTCCTACAATGAGCAGTTCTTC,CASSSGTPGASYNEQFF
TRBJ2-1,NA,few,TRBV5-4,TGTGCCAGCAGCCTGGACGGGAGCTCCTACAATGAGCAGTTCTTC,CASSLDGSSYNEQFF
TRBJ2-5,NA,NA,TRBV21-1,TGTGCCAGCAGCAAAAGGGGAAGGGGCCAAGAGACCCAGTACTTC,CASSKRGRGQETQYF
TRBJ1-4,TRBD1,few,TRBV7-6,TGTGCCAGCAGCTTAGCGGGGACAGGGGTCAATGAAAAACTGTTTTTT,CASSLAGTGVNEKLFF
TRBJ2-7,NA,few,TRBV28,TGTGCCAGCAGCGGGGGCGGAAGCTCCTACGAGCAGTACTTC,CASSGGGSSYEQYF
TRBJ2-7,TRBD1,NA,TRBV5-1,TGCGCCAGCGCCCCGGACAGGTCCTACGAGCAGTACTTC,CASAPDRSYEQYF
TRBJ1-2,TRBD1,NA,TRBV29-1,TGCAGCGTTGATAAAGGGGGCATGGGTTATGGCTACACCTTC,CSVDKGGMGYGYTF
TRBJ2-1,TRBD1,few,TRBV7-2,TGTGCCAGCAGCCCGAGAGGGGGCGAGAGCTACAATGAGCAGTTCTTC,CASSPRGGESYNEQFF
TRBJ1-1,NA,NA,TRBV7-3,TGTGCCAGCAGCTTAAGGGGAAGCGGCACTGAAGCTTTCTTT,CASSLRGSGTEAFF
TRBJ1-3,NA,few,TRBV18,TGTGCCAGCTCACCACCCCCCTTTGGAAACACCATATATTTT,CASSPPPFGNTIYF
TRBJ1-2,NA,NA,TRBV21-1,TGTGCCAGCAGCAACCGGGACAGGTTCCTTTTGAATGACTATGGCTACACCTTC,CASSNRDRFLLNDYGYTF
TRBJ2-7,TRBD1,few,TRBV29-1,TGCAGCGTGGACAGGGGGACGGACGAGCAGTACTTC,CSVDRGTDEQYF
TRBJ1-5,NA,NA,TRBV7-9,TGTGCCAGCAGCTACGACCAGAGGGATCAGCCCCAGCATTTT,CASSYDQRDQPQHF
TRBJ2-5,NA,few,TRBV15,TGTGCCACCAGCAGAGATAGGTCGTTGGAGACCCAGTACTTC,CATSRDRSLETQYF
TRBJ2-7,TRBD1,NA,TRBV6-4,TGTGCCAGCACCGCGGGTCCGGGACAGGGGGCCGAGCAGTACTTC,CASTAGPGQGAEQYF
TRBJ1-1,NA,NA,TRBV29-1,TGCAGCGTTGCGGTGGGGCTGAACACTGAAGCTTTCTTT,CSVAVGLNTEAFF